In this sample, the clone carrying this TCR beta chain turned up a few times. This entry belongs to a study of cytomegalovirus exposure and HLA in healthy donors. 60 Vbeta and 13 Jbeta primers were used in PCR. Repertoires were generated with immunoSEQ multiplex PCR, while TCRdb's copy carries only in-frame clones and drops some. In the table there are around 150,000 clones, approximately 81% of which are singletons. CDR1 and CDR2 from the germline V gene are LGHNA and YSLEER. The ends lost 0 bases at V and 3 bases at J; junction bases unmatched: 4. CDR3 length: 16 residues. The rearrangement uses TRBV4-3 and TRBJ2-7; 11 nucleotides line up with TRBD1. The TCR comes from a man aged 18-30 years in good health and CMV-seronegative. The sample comprised PBMCs. For the CDR3, the DNA is TGCGCCAGCAGCCAAGATAGCGGGACAGGGGGCTACGAGCAGTACTTC. This codes for CASSQDSGTGGYEQYF.